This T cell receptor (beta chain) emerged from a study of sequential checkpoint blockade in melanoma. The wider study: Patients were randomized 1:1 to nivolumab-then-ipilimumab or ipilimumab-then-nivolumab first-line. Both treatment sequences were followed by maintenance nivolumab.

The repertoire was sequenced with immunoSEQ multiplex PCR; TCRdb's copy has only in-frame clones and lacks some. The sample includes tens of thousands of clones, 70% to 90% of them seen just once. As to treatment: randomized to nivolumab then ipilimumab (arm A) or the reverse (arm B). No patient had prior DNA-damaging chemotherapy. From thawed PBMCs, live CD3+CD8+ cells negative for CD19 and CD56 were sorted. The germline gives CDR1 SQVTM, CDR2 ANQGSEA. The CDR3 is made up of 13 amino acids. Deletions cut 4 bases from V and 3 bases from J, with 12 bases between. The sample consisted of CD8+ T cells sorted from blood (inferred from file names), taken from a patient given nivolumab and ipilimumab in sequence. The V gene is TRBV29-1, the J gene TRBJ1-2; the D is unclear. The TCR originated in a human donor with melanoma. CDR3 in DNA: TGCAGCGTTGGGTCTGACTCTTACTATGGCTACACCTTC. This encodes CSVGSDSYYGYTF.